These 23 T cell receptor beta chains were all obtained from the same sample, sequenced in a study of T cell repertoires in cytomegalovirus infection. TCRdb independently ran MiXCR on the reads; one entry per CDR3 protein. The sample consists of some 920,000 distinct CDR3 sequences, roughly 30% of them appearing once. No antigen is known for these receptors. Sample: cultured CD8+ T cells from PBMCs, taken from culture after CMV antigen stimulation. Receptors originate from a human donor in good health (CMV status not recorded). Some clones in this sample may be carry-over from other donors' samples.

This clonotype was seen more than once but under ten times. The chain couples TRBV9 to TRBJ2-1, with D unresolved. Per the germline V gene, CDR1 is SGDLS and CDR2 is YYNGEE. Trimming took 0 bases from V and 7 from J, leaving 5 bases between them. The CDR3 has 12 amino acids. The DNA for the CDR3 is TGTGCCAGCAGCGTAGATGTGAATGAGCAGTTCTTC. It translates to CASSVDVNEQFF.

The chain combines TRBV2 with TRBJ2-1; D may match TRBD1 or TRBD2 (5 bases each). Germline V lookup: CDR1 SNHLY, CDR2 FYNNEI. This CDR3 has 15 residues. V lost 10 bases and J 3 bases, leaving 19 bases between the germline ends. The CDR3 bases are TGTGCCATCGTCTTCTGGGGGACGGACTACAATGAGCAGTTCTTC. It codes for CAIVFWGTDYNEQFF.

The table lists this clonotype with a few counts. The CDR3 reads CASSTTNSPLHF. CDR3 sequence (DNA): TGTGCCAGCAGTACTACTAATTCACCCCTCCACTTT. The V call is TRBV6-2 or TRBV6-3, the J call TRBJ1-6; D ambiguous. Trimming removed 5 bases at V and 6 bases at J, with 5 bases between. Germline CDR1 reads MNHEY; CDR2 reads SVGEGT. This CDR3 contains 12 residues.

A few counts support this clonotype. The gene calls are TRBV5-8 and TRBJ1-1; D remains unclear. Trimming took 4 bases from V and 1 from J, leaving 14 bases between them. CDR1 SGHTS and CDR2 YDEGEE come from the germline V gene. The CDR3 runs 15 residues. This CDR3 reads CASSAEEAPNTEAFF. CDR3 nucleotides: TGTGCCAGCAGCGCAGAGGAGGCCCCGAACACTGAAGCTTTCTTT. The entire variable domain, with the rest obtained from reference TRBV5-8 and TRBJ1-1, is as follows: EAGVTQSPTHLIKTRGQQATLRCSPISGHTSVYWYQQALGLGLQFLLWYDEGEERNRGNFPPRFSGRQFPNYSSELNVNALELEDSALYLCASSAEEAPNTEAFFGQGTRLTVV.

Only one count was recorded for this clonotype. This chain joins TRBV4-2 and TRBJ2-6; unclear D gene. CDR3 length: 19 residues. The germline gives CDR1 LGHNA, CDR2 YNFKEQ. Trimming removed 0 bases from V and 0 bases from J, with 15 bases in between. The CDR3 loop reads CASSQDAPRDRSGANVLTF. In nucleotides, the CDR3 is TGTGCCAGCAGCCAAGATGCCCCAAGGGATCGCTCTGGGGCCAACGTCCTGACTTTC.

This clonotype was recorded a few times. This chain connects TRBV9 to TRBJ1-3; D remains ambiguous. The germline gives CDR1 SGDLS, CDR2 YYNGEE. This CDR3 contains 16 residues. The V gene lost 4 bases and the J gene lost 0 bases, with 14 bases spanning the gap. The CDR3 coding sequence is TGTGCCAGCAGCCCGGGGAAACTGAGCTCTGGAAACACCATATATTTT. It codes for CASSPGKLSSGNTIYF.

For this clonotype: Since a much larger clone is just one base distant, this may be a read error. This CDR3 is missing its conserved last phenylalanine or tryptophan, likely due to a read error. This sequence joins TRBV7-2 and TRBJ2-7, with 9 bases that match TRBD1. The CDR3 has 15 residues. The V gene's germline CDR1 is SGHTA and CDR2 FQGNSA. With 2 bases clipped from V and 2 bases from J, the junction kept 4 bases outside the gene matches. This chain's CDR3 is CASSLIGQGTYEQYS. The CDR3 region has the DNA TGTGCCAGCAGCTTAATAGGACAGGGGACCTACGAGCAGTACTCC.

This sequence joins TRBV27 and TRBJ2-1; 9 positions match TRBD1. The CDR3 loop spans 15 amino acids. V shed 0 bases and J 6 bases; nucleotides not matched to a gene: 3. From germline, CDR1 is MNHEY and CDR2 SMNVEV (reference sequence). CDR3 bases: TGTGCCAGCAGTTTATCACGGACAGGGGCCAATGAGCAGTTCTTC. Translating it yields CASSLSRTGANEQFF.

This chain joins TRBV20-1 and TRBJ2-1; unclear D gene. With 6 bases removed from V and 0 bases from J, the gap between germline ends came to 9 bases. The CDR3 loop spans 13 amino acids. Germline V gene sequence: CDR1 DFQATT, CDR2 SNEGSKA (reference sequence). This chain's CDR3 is CSATTSSYNEQFF. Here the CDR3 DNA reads TGCAGTGCCACCACAAGCTCCTACAATGAGCAGTTCTTC.

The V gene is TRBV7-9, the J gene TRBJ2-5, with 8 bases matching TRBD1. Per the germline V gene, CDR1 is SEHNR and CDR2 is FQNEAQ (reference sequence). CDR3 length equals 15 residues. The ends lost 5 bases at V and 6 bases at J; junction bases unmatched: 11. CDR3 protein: CASSQPGQVEKTQYF. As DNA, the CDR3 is TGTGCCAGCAGCCAGCCGGGACAGGTTGAAAAGACCCAGTACTTC. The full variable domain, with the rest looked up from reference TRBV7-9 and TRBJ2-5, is DTGVSQNPRHKITKRGQNVTFRCDPISEHNRLYWYRQTLGQGPEFLTYFQNEAQLEKSRLLSDRFSAERPKGSFSTLEIQRTEQGDSAMYLCASSQPGQVEKTQYFGPGTRLLVL.

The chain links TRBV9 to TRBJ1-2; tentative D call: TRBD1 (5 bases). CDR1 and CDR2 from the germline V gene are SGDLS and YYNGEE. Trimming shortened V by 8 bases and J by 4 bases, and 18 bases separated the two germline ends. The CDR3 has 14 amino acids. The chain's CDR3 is CASNPGRISYGYTF. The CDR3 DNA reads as TGTGCCAGTAACCCGGGACGGATCTCCTATGGCTACACCTTC.

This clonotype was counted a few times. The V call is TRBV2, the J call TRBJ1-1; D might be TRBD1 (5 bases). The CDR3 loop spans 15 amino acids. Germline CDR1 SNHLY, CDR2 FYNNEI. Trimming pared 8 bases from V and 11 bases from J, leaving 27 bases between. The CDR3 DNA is TGTGCCAGCCCCCTATTTGGCCAGGGTGGCATGAAGGCTTTCTTT. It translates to CASPLFGQGGMKAFF.

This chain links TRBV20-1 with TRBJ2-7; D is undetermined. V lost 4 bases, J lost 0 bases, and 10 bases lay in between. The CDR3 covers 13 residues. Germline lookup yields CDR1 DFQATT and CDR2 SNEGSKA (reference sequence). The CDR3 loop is CSATPASSYEQYV. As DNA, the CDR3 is TGCAGTGCTACCCCCGCGAGCTCCTACGAGCAGTACGTC.

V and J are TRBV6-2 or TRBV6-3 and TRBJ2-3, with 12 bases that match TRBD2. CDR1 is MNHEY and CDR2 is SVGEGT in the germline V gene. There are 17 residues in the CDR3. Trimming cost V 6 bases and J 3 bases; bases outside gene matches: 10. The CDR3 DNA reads TGTGCCAGCAGCCTACTAGCGGGGGGAAGTCGGACAGATACGCAGTATTTT. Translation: CASSLLAGGSRTDTQYF.

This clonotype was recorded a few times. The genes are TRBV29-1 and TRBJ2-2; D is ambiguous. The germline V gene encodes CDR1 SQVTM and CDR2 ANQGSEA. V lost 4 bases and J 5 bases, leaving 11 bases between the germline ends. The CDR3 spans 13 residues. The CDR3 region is CSVVGYQTGELFF. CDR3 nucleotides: TGCAGCGTTGTGGGGTACCAAACCGGGGAGCTGTTTTTT.

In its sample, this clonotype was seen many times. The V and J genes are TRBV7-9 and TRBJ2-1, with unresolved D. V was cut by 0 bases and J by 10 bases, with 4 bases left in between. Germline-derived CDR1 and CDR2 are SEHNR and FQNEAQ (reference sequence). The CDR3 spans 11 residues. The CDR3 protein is CASSLAAEQFF. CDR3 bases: TGTGCCAGCAGCTTAGCGGCGGAGCAGTTCTTC.

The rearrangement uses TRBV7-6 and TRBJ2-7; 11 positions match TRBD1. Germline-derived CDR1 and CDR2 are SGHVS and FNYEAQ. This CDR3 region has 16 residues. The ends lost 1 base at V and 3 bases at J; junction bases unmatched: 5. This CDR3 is CASSLGPGTGGYEQYF. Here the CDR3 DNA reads TGTGCCAGCAGCTTAGGCCCCGGGACAGGGGGCTACGAGCAGTACTTC.

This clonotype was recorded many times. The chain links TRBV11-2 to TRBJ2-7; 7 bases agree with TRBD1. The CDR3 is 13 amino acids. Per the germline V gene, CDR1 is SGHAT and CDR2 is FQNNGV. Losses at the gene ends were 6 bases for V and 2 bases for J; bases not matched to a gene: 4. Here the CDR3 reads CASSPGTAYEQYV. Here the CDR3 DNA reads TGTGCCAGCAGTCCCGGGACAGCCTACGAGCAGTACGTC.

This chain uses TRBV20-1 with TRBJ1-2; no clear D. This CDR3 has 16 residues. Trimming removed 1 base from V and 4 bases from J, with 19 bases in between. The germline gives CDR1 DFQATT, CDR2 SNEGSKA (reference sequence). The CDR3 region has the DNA TGCAGTGCTAGAGCCGCACACCGAGCGGTGATCTATGGCTACACCTTC. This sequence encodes CSARAAHRAVIYGYTF.

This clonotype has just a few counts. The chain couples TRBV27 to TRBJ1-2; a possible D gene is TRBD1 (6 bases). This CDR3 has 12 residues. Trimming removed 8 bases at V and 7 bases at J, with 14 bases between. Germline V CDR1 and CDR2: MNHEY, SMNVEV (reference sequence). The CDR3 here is CASWDIARGYTF. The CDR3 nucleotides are TGTGCCAGCTGGGACATTGCACGTGGCTACACCTTC.

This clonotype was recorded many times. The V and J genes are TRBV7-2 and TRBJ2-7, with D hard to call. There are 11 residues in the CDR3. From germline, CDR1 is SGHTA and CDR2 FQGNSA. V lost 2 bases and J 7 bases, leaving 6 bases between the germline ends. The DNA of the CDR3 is TGTGCCAGCAGCTTATACGAGGAGCAGTACTTC. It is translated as CASSLYEEQYF. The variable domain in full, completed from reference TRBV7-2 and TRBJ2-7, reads GAGVSQSPSNKVTEKGKDVELRCDPISGHTALYWYRQSLGQGLEFLIYFQGNSAPDKSGLPSDRFSAERTGGSVSTLTIQRTQQEDSAVYLCASSLYEEQYFGPGTRLTVT.

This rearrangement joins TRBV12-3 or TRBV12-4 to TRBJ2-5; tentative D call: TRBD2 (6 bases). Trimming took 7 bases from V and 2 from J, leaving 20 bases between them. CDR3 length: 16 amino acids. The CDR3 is CASTTLGTFLQETQYF. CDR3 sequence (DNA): TGTGCCAGCACTACTCTGGGGACTTTCTTACAAGAGACCCAGTACTTC.

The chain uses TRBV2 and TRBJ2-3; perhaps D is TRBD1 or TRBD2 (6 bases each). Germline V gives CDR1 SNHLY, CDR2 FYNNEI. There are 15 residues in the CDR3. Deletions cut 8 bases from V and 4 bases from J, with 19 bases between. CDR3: CASPGNRDWSDTQYF. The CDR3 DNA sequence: TGTGCCAGCCCAGGGAACAGGGACTGGTCAGATACGCAGTATTTT.